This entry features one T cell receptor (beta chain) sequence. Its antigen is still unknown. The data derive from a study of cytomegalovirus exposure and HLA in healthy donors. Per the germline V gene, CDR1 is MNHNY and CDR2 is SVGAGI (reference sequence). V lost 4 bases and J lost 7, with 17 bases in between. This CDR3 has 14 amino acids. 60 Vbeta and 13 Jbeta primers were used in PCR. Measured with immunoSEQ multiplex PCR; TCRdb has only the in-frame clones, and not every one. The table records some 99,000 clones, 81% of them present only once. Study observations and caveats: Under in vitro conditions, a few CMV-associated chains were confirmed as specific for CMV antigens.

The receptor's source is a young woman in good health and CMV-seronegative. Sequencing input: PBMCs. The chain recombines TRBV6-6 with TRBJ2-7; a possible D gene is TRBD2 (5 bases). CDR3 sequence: CASSWGSTSGEQYF. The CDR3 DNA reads TGTGCCAGCAGTTGGGGATCAACGTCGGGGGAGCAGTACTTC.